This T cell receptor (beta chain) was recorded in a study of T cells in Graves' hyperthyroidism and ophthalmopathy. Study details: Prior to any treatment, at the point of initial diagnosis, peripheral blood was collected. General observations from the study: The model forecast ophthalmopathy, anticipating it by a median approximately 7 months before onset.

Amplification of TCR beta CDR3 regions was performed using RNA transcripts as template. HTBI primers were used for first-round RT-PCR of the TCR CDR3. TCRdb re-called the multiplex PCR reads with MiXCR, one entry per CDR3 protein. The sample yields 270,000 or so distinct CDR3 sequences, roughly 15% seen once. Diagnosis rested on symptoms, serum thyroxine and TRAb, thyroid ultrasound, and orbital computed tomography. This clonotype was counted at least ten times. Its antigen is unidentified. The V gene's germline CDR1 is SGHNT and CDR2 YENEEA. This CDR3 region has 15 residues. The V and J ends lost 0 bases and 3 bases respectively, with 9 bases between them.

This receptor was taken from a woman in her forties or fifties with Graves' hyperthyroidism that later progressed to Graves' ophthalmopathy. The chain employs TRBV11-3 and TRBJ1-5; D uncertain. The source material was blood. CDR3 protein: CASSLDMYFNQPQHF. CDR3 DNA: TGTGCCAGCAGCTTAGATATGTACTTCAATCAGCCCCAGCATTTT.